Each of the 17 T cell receptor beta chains below was sequenced from the same sample in a study of blood T cell repertoires in COVID-19. The method was immunoSEQ multiplex PCR; TCRdb's version includes in-frame clones alone and lacks a portion of them. The repertoire holds about 200,000 clones, with approximately 90% as singletons. Material: peripheral blood. The receptors were gathered from a man between 60 and 75 years old with COVID-19, enrolled during active disease.

This rearrangement joins TRBV9 to TRBJ1-6; TRBD1 is a possible D gene (5 bases). The CDR3 sequence is 15 residues long. The ends were cut back, 3 bases at V and 9 bases at J, with 16 bases in the middle. CDR1 is SGDLS and CDR2 is YYNGEE in the germline V gene. As DNA, the CDR3 is TGTGCCAGCAGCGCGATGGGGACTGGGAGTTCACCCCTCCACTTT. It is translated as CASSAMGTGSSPLHF.

The chain combines TRBV3-1 (or the pseudogene TRBV3-2) with TRBJ1-4, with 7 positions matching TRBD1. Germline CDR1 and CDR2: LGHDT and YNNKEL (reference sequence). The CDR3 sequence is 15 residues long. With V trimmed by 5 bases and J by 8 bases, 11 bases remained unmatched. CDR3 sequence reads: CASSAFDRDPEKLFF. Here the CDR3 DNA reads TGTGCCAGCAGCGCATTCGACAGGGATCCGGAAAAACTGTTTTTT.

The chain is built from TRBV3-1 (or the pseudogene TRBV3-2) and TRBJ2-5; TRBD2 matches at 8 bases. Germline CDR1 LGHDT, CDR2 YNNKEL (reference sequence). This CDR3 comprises 15 residues. J was trimmed by 4 bases and V by 5 bases; bases with no gene match: 9. Written as DNA, the CDR3 is TGTGCCAGCAGCGGAATGACTAGCGTGGGAGAGACCCAGTACTTC. As protein: CASSGMTSVGETQYF.

The V call is TRBV30, the J call TRBJ1-5; perhaps TRBD1 as D (5 bases). The CDR3 is 13 amino acids. Trimming left V 2 bases short and J 4 bases short, with 9 bases between. Germline CDR1 is GTSNPN and CDR2 is SVGIG (reference sequence). CDR3 sequence (DNA): TGTGCCTGGAGTAGGGCAGGGAATCAGCCCCAGCATTTT. Its translation is CAWSRAGNQPQHF.

V is TRBV6-5 and J is TRBJ2-1; TRBD2 aligns across 7 bases. With V trimmed by 0 bases and J by 9 bases, 5 bases remained unmatched. This CDR3 has 14 amino acids. Germline-derived CDR1 and CDR2 are MNHEY and SVGAGI. CDR3 protein: CASSYSSGNPEQFF. CDR3 in DNA: TGTGCCAGCAGTTACTCAAGCGGGAACCCTGAGCAGTTCTTC.

This clone was counted only a few times. The rearrangement links TRBV18 to TRBJ1-3; 8 bases are shared with TRBD1. The trim removed 5 bases at V and 2 bases at J, leaving 8 bases unmatched. There are 16 residues in the CDR3. Germline lookup yields CDR1 KGHSH and CDR2 LQKENI. DNA for the CDR3: TGTGCCAGCTCAAATACCGGGACAGGCCCTGGAAACACCATATATTTT. Its protein product is CASSNTGTGPGNTIYF.

V is TRBV7-3 and J is TRBJ2-5; D is undetermined. This CDR3 has 10 amino acids. In germline, CDR1 is SGHTA, CDR2 FQGTGA. V gave up 5 bases and J gave up 13 bases, with 11 bases separating them. In DNA form, the CDR3 reads TGTGCCAGCAGCCCACTGGGCCGGTACTTC. Amino acid sequence: CASSPLGRYF. Drawing the rest from reference TRBV7-3 and TRBJ2-5, the complete variable domain is GAGVSQTPSNKVTEKGKYVELRCDPISGHTALYWYRQSLGQGPEFLIYFQGTGAADDSGLPNDRFFAVRPEGSVSTLKIQRTERGDSAVYLCASSPLGRYFGPGTRLLVL.

The V call is TRBV5-6, the J call TRBJ2-1, with TRBD2 identical over 7 bases. The trim removed 3 bases at V and 2 bases at J, leaving 8 bases unmatched. CDR3 size: 16 residues. Germline lookup yields CDR1 SGHDT and CDR2 YYEEEE. CDR3 bases: TGTGCCAGCAGCTCTATAGTAGCGGGTCCCTACAATGAGCAGTTCTTC. This codes for CASSSIVAGPYNEQFF.

The chain recombines TRBV28 with TRBJ2-7, with D maybe TRBD2 (6 bases). This CDR3 has 15 residues. Germline V gene lookup returns CDR1 MDHEN and CDR2 SYDVKM. V lost 4 bases, J lost 6 bases, and 19 bases lay in between. In DNA form, the CDR3 reads TGTGCCAGCAGTTCTACCGGGACTCCGCGGGTCGAGCAGTACTTC. Amino acids: CASSSTGTPRVEQYF.

V gene TRBV5-5 combines with J gene TRBJ1-2; 9 bases are shared with TRBD1. Germline CDR1 is SGHKS and CDR2 is YYEKEE (reference sequence). This CDR3 has 16 amino acids. V shed 1 base and J 8 bases; nucleotides not matched to a gene: 12. The CDR3 DNA sequence: TGTGCCAGCAGCTTGACCACCGGGACAGGGACGCGCGGCTACACCTTC. As protein: CASSLTTGTGTRGYTF. The full variable domain, with the rest looked up from reference TRBV5-5 and TRBJ1-2, is DAGVTQSPTHLIKTRGQQVTLRCSPISGHKSVSWYQQVLGQGPQFIFQYYEKEERGRGNFPDRFSARQFPNYSSELNVNALLLGDSALYLCASSLTTGTGTRGYTFGSGTRLTVV.

The rearrangement uses TRBV10-3 and TRBJ2-1; the D gene is possibly TRBD1 (6 bases). Trimming removed 8 bases from V and 4 bases from J, with 15 bases in between. This CDR3 contains 14 residues. Per the germline V gene, CDR1 is ENHRY and CDR2 is SYGVKD. Here the CDR3 DNA reads TGTGCCATCGAGGGACAAAGAGGTTACAATGAGCAGTTCTTC. Translation: CAIEGQRGYNEQFF.

This clone showed up just once. The gene calls are TRBV6-2 or TRBV6-3 and TRBJ1-5; 9 bases fit TRBD1. V lost 4 bases, J lost 5 bases, and 3 bases stayed unmatched. The CDR3 sequence is 14 residues long. Germline loops: CDR1 MNHEY, CDR2 SVGEGT. The CDR3 protein is CASSLQGAHQPQHF. The CDR3 nucleotides read TGTGCCAGCAGTTTACAGGGGGCCCATCAGCCCCAGCATTTT.

The chain links TRBV7-2 to TRBJ2-1; D is ambiguous. This CDR3 region has 14 residues. The V gene lost 4 bases and the J gene lost 0 bases, with 7 bases spanning the gap. The germline gives CDR1 SGHTA, CDR2 FQGNSA. The chain's CDR3 is CASSSPGSYNEQFF. The CDR3 DNA sequence: TGTGCCAGCAGCTCTCCGGGCTCCTACAATGAGCAGTTCTTC.

The rearrangement links TRBV3-1 (or the pseudogene TRBV3-2) to TRBJ2-7, with D tentatively TRBD2 (6 bases). CDR3 size: 12 residues. Germline CDR1 and CDR2: LGHDT and YNNKEL (reference sequence). V lost 5 bases and J lost 7, with 12 bases in between. The CDR3 loop reads CASSFQAGEQYF. CDR3 bases: TGTGCCAGCAGCTTTCAGGCGGGAGAGCAGTACTTC.

The chain recombines TRBV19 with TRBJ1-1; maybe TRBD1 (6 bases). There are 17 residues in the CDR3. The germline V gene encodes CDR1 LNHDA and CDR2 SQIVND (reference sequence). Trimming took 3 bases from V and 0 from J, leaving 17 bases between them. This CDR3 is CASSMGARVSVNTEAFF. The DNA of the CDR3 is TGTGCCAGTAGTATGGGGGCGAGGGTGTCGGTGAACACTGAAGCTTTCTTT.

The chain couples TRBV19 to TRBJ1-1, with a tentative D call TRBD1 (5 bases). The CDR3 covers 14 residues. Trimming cost V 0 bases and J 2 bases, with 7 bases left between them. CDR1 is LNHDA and CDR2 is SQIVND in the germline V gene (reference sequence). CDR3 bases: TGTGCCAGTAGTATAGAAGACAGAAACACTGAAGCTTTCTTT. This encodes CASSIEDRNTEAFF.

The chain combines TRBV30 with TRBJ1-5; tentatively, D is TRBD1 (6 bases). Germline assignment: CDR1 GTSNPN and CDR2 SVGIG (reference sequence). Between the trimmed V and J ends, which lost 5 bases and 5 bases, there was a span of 13 bases. The CDR3 loop spans 13 amino acids. Written as DNA, the CDR3 is TGTGCCTGGGACACAGGGCGACATCAGCCCCAGCATTTT. Translating it yields CAWDTGRHQPQHF.